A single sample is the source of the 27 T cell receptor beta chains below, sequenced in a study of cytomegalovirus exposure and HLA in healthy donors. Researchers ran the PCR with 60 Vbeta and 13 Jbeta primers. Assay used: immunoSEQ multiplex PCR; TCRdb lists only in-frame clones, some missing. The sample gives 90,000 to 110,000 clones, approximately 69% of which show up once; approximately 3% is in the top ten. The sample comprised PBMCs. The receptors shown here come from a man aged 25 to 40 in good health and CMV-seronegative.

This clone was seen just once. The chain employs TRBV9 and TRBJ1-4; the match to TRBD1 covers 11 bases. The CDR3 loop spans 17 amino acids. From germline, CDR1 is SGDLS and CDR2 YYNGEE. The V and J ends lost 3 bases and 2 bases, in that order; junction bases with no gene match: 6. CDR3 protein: CASSGRDRGTTNEKLFF. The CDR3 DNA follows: TGTGCCAGCAGCGGCCGGGACAGGGGGACGACTAATGAAAAACTGTTTTTT.

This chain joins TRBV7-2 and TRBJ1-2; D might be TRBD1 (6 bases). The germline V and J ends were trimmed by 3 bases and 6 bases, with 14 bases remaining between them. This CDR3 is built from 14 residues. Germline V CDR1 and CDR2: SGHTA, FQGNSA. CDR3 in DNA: TGTGCCAGCAGCTTTCAAAGGGGGAGGGATGGCTACACCTTC. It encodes CASSFQRGRDGYTF.

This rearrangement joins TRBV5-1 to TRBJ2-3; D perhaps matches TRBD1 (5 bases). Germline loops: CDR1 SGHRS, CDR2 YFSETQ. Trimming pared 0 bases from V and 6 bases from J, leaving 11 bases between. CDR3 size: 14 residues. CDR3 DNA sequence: TGCGCCAGCAGCTTGGCCCAGGGTCCCGATACGCAGTATTTT. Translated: CASSLAQGPDTQYF.

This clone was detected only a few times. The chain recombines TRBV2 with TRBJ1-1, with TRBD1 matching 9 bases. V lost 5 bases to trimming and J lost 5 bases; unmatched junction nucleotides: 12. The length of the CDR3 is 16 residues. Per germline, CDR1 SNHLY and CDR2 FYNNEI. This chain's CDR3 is CASSSPTGGAKTEAFF. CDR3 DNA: TGTGCCAGCAGTTCCCCTACAGGGGGCGCGAAAACTGAAGCTTTCTTT.

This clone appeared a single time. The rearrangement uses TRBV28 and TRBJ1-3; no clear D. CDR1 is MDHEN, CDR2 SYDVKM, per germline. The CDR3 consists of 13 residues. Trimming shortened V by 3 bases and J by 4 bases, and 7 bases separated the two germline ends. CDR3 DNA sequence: TGTGCCAGCAGTTTCGTGGGCGGAAACACCATATATTTT. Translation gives CASSFVGGNTIYF.

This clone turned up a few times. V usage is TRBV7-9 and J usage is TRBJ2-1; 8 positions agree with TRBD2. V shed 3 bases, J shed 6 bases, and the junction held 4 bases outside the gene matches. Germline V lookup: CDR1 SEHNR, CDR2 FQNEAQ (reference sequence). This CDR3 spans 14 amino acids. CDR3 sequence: CASSFQREINEQFF. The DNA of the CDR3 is TGTGCCAGCAGCTTTCAGCGGGAGATCAATGAGCAGTTCTTC.

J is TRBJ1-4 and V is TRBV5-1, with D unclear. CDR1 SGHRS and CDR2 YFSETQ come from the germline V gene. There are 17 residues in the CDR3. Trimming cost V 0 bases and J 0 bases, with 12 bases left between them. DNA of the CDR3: TGCGCCAGCAGCTTGGAGCCGCCGGGTTCAACTAATGAAAAACTGTTTTTT. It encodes CASSLEPPGSTNEKLFF.

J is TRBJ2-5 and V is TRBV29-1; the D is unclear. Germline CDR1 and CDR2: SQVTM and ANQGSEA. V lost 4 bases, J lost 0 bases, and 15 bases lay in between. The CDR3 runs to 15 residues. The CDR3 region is CSVVTPSANQETQYF. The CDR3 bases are TGCAGCGTTGTGACGCCTAGTGCTAACCAAGAGACCCAGTACTTC.

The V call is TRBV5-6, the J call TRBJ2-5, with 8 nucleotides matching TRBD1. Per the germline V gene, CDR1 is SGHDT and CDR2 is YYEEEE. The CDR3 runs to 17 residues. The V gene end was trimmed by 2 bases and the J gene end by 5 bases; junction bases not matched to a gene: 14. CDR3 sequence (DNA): TGTGCCAGCAGCTTTGTCACTAGGACAGGGATCGTGGAGACCCAGTACTTC. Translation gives CASSFVTRTGIVETQYF.

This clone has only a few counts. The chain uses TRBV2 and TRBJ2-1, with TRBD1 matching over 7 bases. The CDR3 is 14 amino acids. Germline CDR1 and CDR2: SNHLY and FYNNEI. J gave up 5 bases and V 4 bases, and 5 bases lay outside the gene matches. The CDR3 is CASSVRQGDNEQFF. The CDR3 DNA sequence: TGTGCCAGCAGTGTTCGACAGGGAGACAATGAGCAGTTCTTC.

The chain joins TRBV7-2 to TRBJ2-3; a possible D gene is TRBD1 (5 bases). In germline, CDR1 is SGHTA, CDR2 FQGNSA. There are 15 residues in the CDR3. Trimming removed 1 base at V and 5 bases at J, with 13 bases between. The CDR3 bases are TGTGCCAGCAGCTTAGTGCAGGGTGTAGGAGATACGCAGTATTTT. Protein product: CASSLVQGVGDTQYF.

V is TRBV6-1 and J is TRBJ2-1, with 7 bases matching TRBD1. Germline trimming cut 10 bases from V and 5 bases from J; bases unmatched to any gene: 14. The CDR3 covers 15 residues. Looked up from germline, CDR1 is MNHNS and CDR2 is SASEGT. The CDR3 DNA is TGTGCCACCCAAAGGGTACAGGGGCAACACAATGAGCAGTTCTTC. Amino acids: CATQRVQGQHNEQFF.

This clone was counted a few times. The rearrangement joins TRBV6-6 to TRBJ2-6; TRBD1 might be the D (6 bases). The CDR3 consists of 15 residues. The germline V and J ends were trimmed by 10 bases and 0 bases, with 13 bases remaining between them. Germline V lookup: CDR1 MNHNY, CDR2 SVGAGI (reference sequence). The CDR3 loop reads CATADRPSGANVLTF. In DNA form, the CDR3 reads TGTGCCACCGCTGACAGGCCCTCTGGGGCCAACGTCCTGACTTTC.

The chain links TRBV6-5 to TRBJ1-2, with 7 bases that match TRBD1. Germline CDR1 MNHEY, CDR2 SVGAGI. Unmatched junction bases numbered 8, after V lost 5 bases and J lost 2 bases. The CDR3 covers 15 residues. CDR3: CASSGARQGNYGYTF. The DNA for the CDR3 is TGTGCCAGCAGTGGCGCCCGACAGGGAAACTATGGCTACACCTTC.

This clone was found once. This CDR3 is CASSLYSGGAQPQHF. Here the CDR3 DNA reads TGTGCCAGCAGTTTATATAGTGGGGGGGCTCAGCCCCAGCATTTT. The V and J genes are TRBV28 and TRBJ1-5; possibly TRBD1 for D (6 bases). Germline CDR1 MDHEN, CDR2 SYDVKM. This CDR3 comprises 15 residues. V lost 1 base and J 6 bases, leaving 13 bases between the germline ends.

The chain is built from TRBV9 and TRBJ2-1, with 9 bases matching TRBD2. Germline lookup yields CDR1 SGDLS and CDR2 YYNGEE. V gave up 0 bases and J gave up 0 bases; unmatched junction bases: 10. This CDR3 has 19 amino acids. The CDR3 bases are TGTGCCAGCAGCGTAGCCCCACTAGCGGGCTTCGACTCCTACAATGAGCAGTTCTTC. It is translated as CASSVAPLAGFDSYNEQFF. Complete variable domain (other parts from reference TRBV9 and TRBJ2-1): DSGVTQTPKHLITATGQRVTLRCSPRSGDLSVYWYQQSLDQGLQFLIQYYNGEERAKGNILERFSAQQFPDLHSELNLSSLELGDSALYFCASSVAPLAGFDSYNEQFFGPGTRLTVL.

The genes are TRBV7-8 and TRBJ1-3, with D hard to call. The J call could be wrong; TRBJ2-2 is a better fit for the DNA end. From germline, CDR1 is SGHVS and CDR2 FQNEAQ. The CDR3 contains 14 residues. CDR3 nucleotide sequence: TGTGCCAGCAGCTTAATACGGTCAACCGGGGAGCTGTTTTTT. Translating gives CASSLIRSTGELFF.

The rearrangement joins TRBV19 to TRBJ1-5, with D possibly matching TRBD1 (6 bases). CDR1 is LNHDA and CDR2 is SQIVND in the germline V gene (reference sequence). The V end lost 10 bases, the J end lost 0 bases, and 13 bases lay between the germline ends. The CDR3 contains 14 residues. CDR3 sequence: CATKDRYSNQPQHF. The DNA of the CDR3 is TGTGCCACCAAGGACAGATATAGCAATCAGCCCCAGCATTTT.

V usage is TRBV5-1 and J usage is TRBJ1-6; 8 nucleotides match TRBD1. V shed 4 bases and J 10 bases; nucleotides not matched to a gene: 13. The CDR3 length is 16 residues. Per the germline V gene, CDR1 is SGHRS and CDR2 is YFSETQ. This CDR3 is CASSPSTGGTRSPLHF. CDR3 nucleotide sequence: TGCGCCAGCAGCCCCAGCACAGGGGGGACGCGATCACCCCTCCACTTT.

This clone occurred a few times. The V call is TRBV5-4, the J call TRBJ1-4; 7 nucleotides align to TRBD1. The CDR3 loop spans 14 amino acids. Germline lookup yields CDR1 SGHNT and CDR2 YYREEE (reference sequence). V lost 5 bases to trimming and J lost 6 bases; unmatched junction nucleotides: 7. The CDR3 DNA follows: TGTGCCAGCAGTATAACAGGGGCGGATGAAAAACTGTTTTTT. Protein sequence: CASSITGADEKLFF. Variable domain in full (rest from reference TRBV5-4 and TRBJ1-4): ETGVTQSPTHLIKTRGQQVTLRCSSQSGHNTVSWYQQALGQGPQFIFQYYREEENGRGNFPPRFSGLQFPNYSSELNVNALELDDSALYLCASSITGADEKLFFGSGTQLSVL.

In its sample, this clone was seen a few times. The CDR3 is CASSLGRTPGTQYF. The CDR3 DNA reads as TGTGCCAGCAGCTTAGGAAGGACACCAGGGACCCAGTACTTC. The V and J genes are TRBV7-2 and TRBJ2-5; maybe TRBD1 (5 bases). The CDR3 consists of 14 residues. The germline CDR1 and CDR2 sequences are SGHTA and FQGNSA. V was shortened by 1 base and J by 7 bases, with 13 bases between the two germline ends.

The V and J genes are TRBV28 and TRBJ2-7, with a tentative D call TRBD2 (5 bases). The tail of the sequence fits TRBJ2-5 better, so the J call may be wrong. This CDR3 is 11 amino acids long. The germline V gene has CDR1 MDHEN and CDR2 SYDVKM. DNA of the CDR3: TGTGCCAGCACCCGGAGGGAGACCCAGTACTTC. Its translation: CASTRRETQYF.

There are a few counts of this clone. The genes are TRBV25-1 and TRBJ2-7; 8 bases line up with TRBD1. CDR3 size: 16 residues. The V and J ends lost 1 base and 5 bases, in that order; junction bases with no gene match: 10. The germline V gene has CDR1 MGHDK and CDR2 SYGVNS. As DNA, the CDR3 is TGTGCCAGCAGTGAATCATTTCGGACAGGGAGACACGAGCAGTACTTC. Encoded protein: CASSESFRTGRHEQYF.

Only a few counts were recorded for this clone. CDR3 in amino acids: CAGGQGMDSPLHF. DNA of the CDR3: TGTGCCGGGGGACAGGGGATGGATTCACCCCTCCACTTT. The chain combines TRBV19 with TRBJ1-6; 10 bases match TRBD1. After removal of 11 bases from V and 8 bases from J, the junction contained 6 bases not matched to a gene. CDR3 length: 13 residues. The germline V gene has CDR1 LNHDA and CDR2 SQIVND (reference sequence).

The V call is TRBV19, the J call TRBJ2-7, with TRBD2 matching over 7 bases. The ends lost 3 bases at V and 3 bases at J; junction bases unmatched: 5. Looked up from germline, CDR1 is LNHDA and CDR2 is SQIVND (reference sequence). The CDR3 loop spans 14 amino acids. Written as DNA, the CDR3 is TGTGCCAGTAGTATCAGCGGGGCCCTCTACGAGCAGTACTTC. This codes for CASSISGALYEQYF. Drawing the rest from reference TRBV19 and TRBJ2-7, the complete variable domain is DGGITQSPKYLFRKEGQNVTLSCEQNLNHDAMYWYRQDPGQGLRLIYYSQIVNDFQKGDIAEGYSVSREKKESFPLTVTSAQKNPTAFYLCASSISGALYEQYFGPGTRLTVT.

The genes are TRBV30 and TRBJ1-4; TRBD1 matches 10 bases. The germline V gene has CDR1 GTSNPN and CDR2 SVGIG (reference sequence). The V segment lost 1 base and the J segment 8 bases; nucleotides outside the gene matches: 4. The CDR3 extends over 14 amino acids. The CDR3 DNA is TGTGCCTGGAGTGCCGGGACAGGGGACGAAAAACTGTTTTTT. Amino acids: CAWSAGTGDEKLFF. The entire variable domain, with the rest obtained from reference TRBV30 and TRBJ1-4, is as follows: SQTIHQWPATLVQPVGSPLSLECTVEGTSNPNLYWYRQAAGRGLQLLFYSVGIGQISSEVPQNLSASRPQDRQFILSSKKLLLSDSGFYLCAWSAGTGDEKLFFGSGTQLSVL.

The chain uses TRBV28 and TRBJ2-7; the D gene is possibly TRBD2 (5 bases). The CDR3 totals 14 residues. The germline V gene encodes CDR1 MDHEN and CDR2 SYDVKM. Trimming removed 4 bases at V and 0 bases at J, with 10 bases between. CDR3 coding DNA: TGTGCCAGCAGTTACCCACGGGGCTCCTACGAGCAGTACTTC. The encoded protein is CASSYPRGSYEQYF.